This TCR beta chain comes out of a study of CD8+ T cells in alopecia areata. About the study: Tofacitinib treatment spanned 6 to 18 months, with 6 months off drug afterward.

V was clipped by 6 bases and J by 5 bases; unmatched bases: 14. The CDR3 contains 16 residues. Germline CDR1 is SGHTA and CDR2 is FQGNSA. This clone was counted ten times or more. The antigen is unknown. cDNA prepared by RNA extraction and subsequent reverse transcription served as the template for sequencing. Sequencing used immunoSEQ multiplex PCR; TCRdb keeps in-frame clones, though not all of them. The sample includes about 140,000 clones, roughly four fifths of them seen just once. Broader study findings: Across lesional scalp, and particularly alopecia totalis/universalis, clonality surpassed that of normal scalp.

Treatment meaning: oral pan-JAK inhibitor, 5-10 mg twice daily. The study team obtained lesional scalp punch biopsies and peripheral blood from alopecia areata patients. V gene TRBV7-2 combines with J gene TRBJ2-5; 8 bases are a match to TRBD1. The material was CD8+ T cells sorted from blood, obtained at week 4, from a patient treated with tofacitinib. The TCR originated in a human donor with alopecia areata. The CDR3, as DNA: TGTGCCAGCAGTACAGCCCTAGACAGGGGCGGCGAGACCCAGTACTTC. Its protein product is CASSTALDRGGETQYF.